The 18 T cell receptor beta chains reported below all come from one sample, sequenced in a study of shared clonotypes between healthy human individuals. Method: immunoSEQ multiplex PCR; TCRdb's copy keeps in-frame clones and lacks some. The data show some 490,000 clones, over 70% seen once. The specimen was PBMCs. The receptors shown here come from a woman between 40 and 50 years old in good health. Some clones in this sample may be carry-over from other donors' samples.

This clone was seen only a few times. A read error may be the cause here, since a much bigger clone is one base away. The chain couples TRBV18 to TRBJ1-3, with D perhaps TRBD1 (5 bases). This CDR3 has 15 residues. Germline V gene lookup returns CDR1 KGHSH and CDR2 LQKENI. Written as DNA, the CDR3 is TGTGCCAGCTCACCATCACCGGGGACTGGAAACGCCATATATTTT. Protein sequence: CASSPSPGTGNAIYF.

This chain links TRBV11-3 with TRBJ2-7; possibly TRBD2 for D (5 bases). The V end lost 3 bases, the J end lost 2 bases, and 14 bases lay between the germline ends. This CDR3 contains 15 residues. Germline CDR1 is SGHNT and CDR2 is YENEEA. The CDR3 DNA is TGTGCCAGCAGCTTTGTCAGCGGTCCCACCTACGAGCAGTACTTC. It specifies CASSFVSGPTYEQYF. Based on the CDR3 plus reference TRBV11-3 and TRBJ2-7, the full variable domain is EAGVVQSPRYKIIEKKQPVAFWCNPISGHNTLYWYLQNLGQGPELLIRYENEEAVDDSQLPKDRFSAERLKGVDSTLKIQPAELGDSAVYLCASSFVSGPTYEQYFGPGTRLTVT.

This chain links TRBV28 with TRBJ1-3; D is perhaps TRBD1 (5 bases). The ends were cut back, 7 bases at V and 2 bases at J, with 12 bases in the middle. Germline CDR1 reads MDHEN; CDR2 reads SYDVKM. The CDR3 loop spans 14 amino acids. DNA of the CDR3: TGTGCCAGCATCCCTCAGGGTGCTGGAAACACCATATATTTT. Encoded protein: CASIPQGAGNTIYF. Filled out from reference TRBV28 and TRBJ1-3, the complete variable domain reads DVKVTQSSRYLVKRTGEKVFLECVQDMDHENMFWYRQDPGLGLRLIYFSYDVKMKEKGDIPEGYSVSREKKERFSLILESASTNQTSMYLCASIPQGAGNTIYFGEGSWLTVV.

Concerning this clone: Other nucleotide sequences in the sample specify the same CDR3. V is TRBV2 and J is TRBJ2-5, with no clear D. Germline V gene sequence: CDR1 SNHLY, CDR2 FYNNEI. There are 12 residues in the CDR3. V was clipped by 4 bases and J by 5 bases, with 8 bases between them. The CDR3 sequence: CASSVVGETQYF. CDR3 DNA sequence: TGTGCCAGCAGTGTTGTCGGTGAGACCCAGTACTTC.

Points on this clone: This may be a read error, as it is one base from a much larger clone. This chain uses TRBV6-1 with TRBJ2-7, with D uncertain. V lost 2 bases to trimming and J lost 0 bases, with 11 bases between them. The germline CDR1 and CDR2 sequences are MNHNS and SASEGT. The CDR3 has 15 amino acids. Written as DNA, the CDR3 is TGTGCCAGCAGTGAATTAAACGGAAGCTCCTACGAGCAGTACTTC. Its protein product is CASSELNGSSYEQYF.

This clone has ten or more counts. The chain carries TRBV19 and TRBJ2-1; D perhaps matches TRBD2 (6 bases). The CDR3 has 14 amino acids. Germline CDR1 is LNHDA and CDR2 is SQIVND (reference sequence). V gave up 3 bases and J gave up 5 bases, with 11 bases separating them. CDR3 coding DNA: TGTGCCAGTAGTATCCCTAGCGACCACAATGAGCAGTTCTTC. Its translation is CASSIPSDHNEQFF.

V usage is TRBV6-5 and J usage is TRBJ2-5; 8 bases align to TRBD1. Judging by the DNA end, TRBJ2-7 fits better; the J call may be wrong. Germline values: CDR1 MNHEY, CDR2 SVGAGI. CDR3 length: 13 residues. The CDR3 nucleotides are TGTGCCAGCTTCGGGCAGGGGGCGTCCGAGCAGTACTTC. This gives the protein CASFGQGASEQYF.

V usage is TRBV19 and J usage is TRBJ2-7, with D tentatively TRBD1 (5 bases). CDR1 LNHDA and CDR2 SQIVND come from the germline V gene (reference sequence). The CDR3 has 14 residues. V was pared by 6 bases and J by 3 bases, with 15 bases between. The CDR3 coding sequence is TGTGCCAGTAGGTCTGGGGCAGGTTTCTACGAGCAGTACTTC. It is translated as CASRSGAGFYEQYF.

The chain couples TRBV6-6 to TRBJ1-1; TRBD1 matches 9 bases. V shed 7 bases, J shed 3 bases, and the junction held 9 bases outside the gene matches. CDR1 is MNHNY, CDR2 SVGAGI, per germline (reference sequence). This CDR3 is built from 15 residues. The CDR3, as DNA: TGTGCCAGCAAAAAATCGGGACAGGGCTACACTGAAGCTTTCTTT. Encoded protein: CASKKSGQGYTEAFF.

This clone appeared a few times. CDR3: CASSNRQGVYEQYF. DNA for the CDR3: TGTGCCAGCTCAAATAGACAGGGGGTCTACGAGCAGTACTTC. The chain has TRBV18 and TRBJ2-7, with TRBD1 matching 9 bases. The V and J ends lost 5 bases and 3 bases, in that order; junction bases with no gene match: 5. The CDR3 sequence is 14 residues long. The germline V gene has CDR1 KGHSH and CDR2 LQKENI.

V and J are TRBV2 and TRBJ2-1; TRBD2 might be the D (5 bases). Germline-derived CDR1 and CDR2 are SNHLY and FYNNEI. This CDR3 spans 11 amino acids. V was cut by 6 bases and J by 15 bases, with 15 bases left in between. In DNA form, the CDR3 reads TGTGCCAGCAGCCTCTCACCAGAGGGGTTCTTC. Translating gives CASSLSPEGFF.

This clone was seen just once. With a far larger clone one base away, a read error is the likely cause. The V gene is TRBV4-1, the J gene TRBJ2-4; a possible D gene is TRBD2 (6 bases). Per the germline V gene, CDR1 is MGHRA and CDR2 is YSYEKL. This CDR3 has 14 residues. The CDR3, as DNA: TGCGCCAGCAGCCAAGCGGGAGCCAATAACATTCAGTACTTC. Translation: CASSQAGANNIQYF.

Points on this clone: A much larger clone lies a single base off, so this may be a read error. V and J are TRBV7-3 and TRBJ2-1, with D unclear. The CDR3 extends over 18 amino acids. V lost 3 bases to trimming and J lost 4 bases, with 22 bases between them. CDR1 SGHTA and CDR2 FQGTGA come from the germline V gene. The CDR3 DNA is TGTGCCAGCAGCTTCTGGCCCCCGCGGTACTCCAATTACAATGAGCAGTTCTTC. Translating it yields CASSFWPPRYSNYNEQFF. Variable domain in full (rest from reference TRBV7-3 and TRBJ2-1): GAGVSQTPSNKVTEKGKYVELRCDPISGHTALYWYRQSLGQGPEFLIYFQGTGAADDSGLPNDRFFAVRPEGSVSTLKIQRTERGDSAVYLCASSFWPPRYSNYNEQFFGPGTRLTVL.

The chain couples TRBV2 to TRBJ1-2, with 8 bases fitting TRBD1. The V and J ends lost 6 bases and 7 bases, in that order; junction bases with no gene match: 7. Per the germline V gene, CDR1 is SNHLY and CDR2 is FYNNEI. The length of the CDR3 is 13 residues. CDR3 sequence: CASRDRESGGYTF. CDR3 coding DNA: TGTGCCAGCAGGGACAGGGAGTCCGGTGGCTACACCTTC. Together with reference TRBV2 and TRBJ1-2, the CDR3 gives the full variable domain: EPEVTQTPSHQVTQMGQEVILRCVPISNHLYFYWYRQILGQKVEFLVSFYNNEISEKSEIFDDQFSVERPDGSNFTLKIRSTKLEDSAMYFCASRDRESGGYTFGSGTRLTVV.

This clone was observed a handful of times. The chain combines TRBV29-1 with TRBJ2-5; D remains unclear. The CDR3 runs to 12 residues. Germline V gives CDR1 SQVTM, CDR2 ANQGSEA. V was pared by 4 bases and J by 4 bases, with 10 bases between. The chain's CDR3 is CSVVVVGETQYF. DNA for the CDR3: TGCAGCGTTGTGGTGGTAGGAGAGACCCAGTACTTC.

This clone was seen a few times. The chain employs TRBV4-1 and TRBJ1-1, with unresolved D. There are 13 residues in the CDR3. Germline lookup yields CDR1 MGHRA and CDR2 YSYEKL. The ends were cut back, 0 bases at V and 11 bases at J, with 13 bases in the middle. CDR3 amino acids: CASSQDFWVGAFF. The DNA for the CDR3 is TGCGCCAGCAGCCAAGATTTCTGGGTTGGGGCTTTCTTT.

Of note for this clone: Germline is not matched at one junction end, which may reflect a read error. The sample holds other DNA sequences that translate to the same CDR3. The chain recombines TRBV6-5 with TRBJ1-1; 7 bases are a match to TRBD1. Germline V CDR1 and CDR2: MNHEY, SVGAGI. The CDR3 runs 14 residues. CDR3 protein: CASSLRTGNTEAFF. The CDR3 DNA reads TGCGCCAGCAGTCTCCGGACAGGGAACACTGAAGCTTTCTTT.

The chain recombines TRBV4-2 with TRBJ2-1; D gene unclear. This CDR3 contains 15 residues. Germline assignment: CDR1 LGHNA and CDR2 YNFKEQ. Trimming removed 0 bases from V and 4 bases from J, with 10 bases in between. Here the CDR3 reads CASSQDTDGYNEQFF. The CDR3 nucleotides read TGTGCCAGCAGCCAAGACACAGACGGATACAATGAGCAGTTCTTC.